This TCR beta chain was sequenced during a study of cytomegalovirus exposure and HLA in healthy donors (dated 2017 in TCRdb). Background on the whole study: According to a later analysis, the 100 to 150 validation repertoires were produced on the same platform as the 700 or so repertoires of the first cohort. To predict cytomegalovirus infection status, the study combined high-throughput TCR immunosequencing, statistical association of individual TCRs with disease status, and machine learning. In addition to the first cohort of around 670 subjects, a separate validation cohort of approximately 120 different subjects was used. The study was designed to test whether signatures of past pathogen exposure could be identified by cataloging public T cell receptors.

Germline trimming amounts to 6 bases on V and 2 bases on J, with 0 as the count of junction bases outside the gene matches. The CDR1 and CDR2 encoded by the germline V gene (reference sequence) are WNHNN and SYGVQD. The CDR3 spans 13 residues, from the cysteine through the phenylalanine. Left in the record is the CDR3 DNA by itself, 39 bases read in frame from the first base. The library relied on the immunoSEQ multiplex PCR assay. The paper's processing steps were these. A statistical classification framework was developed to diagnose cytomegalovirus status using the catalog of TCR beta chain sequences. TCRdb stores this immuneACCESS table with in-frame sequences only. Part of the clones is absent; in the studies checked, under half of the shortfall reflects unresolved V genes, and no reason is known for the rest. From that table come the V and J calls and clone size; the DNA was used to work out D and trimming. In this sample the table shows 350,000 or so clones, 80% to 90% of which occur a single time. The ten most abundant clones make up 0.65% to 0.85% of the sample.

Only a few counts were recorded for this clone. There is no known antigen for this receptor. The input lacks base qualities; no much larger clone sits a single base away. Broad study findings and their caveats: A few of the identified cytomegalovirus-associated TCR beta chains were confirmed in vitro to be specific for cytomegalovirus antigens. A later analysis found that TCRs clustered in the first cohort also tended to co-occur in the roughly 110 validation repertoires, with about 94% of cluster scores above 0. Across donors, most TCR sequences were observed very rarely, whereas some public TCRs were present in many individuals. A later analysis lacked HLA typing for the validation cohort, so it scored co-occurrence in that cohort across all 120 or so repertoires. A total of about 150 TCR beta chains were listed by the study as associated with cytomegalovirus. The authors suggested that the approach could potentially be generalized to other disease states and immunological phenotypes. Cytomegalovirus status was reported to be diagnosed by the classifier with high specificity and sensitivity in both the original and validation cohorts.

The donors belonged to the validation cohort of around 120 subjects, which was separate from the roughly 670-subject first cohort. The sequencing sample was made of PBMCs. The V gene is TRBV10-1 and the J gene is TRBJ2-7; TRBD1 fits 11 bases in the junction. This clonotype originated in a woman aged 18-29 years in good health and CMV-seronegative. CDR3 loop: CASRGQGAYEQYF. The bases read TGCGCCAGCAGGGGACAGGGGGCCTACGAGCAGTACTTC.